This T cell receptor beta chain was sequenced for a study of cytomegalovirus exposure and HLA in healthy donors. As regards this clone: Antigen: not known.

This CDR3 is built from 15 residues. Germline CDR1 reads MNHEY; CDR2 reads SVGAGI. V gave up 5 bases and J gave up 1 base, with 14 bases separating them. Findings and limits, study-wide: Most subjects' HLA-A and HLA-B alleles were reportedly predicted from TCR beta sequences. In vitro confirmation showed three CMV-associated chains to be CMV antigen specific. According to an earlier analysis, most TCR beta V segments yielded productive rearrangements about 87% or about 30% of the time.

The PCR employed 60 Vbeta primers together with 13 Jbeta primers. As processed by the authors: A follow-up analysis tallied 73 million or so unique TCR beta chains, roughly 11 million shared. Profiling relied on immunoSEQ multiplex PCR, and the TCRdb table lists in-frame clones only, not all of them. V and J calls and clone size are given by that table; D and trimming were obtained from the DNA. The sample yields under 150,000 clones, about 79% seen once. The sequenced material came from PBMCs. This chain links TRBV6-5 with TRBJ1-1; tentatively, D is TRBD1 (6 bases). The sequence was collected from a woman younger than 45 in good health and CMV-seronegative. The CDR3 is CASSRDTLANTEAFF. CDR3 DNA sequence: TGTGCCAGCAGTAGGGACACCCTCGCGAACACTGAAGCTTTCTTT.